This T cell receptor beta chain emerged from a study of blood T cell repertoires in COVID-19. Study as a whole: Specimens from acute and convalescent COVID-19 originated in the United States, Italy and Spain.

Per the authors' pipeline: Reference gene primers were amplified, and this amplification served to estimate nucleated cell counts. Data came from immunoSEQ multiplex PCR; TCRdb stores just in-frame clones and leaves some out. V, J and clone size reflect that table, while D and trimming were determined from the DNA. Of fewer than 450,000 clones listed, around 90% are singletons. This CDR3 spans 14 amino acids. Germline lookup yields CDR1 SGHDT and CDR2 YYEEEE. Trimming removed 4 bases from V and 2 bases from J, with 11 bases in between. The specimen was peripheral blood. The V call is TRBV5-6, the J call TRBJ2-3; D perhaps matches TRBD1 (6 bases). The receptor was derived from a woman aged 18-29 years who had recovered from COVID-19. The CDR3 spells CASSKPGVTDTQYF. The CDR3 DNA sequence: TGTGCCAGCAGCAAGCCAGGGGTCACAGATACGCAGTATTTT.